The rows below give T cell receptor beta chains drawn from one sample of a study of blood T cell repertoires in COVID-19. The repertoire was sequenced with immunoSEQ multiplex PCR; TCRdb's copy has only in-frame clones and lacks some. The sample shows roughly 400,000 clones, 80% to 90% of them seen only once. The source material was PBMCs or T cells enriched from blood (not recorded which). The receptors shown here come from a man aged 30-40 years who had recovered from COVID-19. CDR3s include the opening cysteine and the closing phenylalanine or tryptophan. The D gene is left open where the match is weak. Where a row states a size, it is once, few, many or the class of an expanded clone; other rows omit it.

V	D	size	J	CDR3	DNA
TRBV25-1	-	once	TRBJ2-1	CASSVGGGPYNEQFF	TGTGCCAGCAGTGTCGGGGGAGGACCCTACAATGAGCAGTTCTTC
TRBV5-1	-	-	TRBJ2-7	CASARQGTYEQYF	TGCGCCAGCGCCCGGCAGGGCACCTACGAGCAGTACTTC
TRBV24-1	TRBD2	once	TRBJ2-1	CATGTSGNPWEQFF	TGTGCCACCGGGACTAGCGGGAATCCGTGGGAGCAGTTCTTC
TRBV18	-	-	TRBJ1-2	CASSYSYGYTF	TGTGCCAGCTCCTATTCCTATGGCTACACCTTC
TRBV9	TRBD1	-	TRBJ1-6	CASRGDRLGPLHF	TGTGCCAGCAGGGGGGACAGATTAGGACCCCTCCACTTT
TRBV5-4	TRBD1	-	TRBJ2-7	CASSPGTGGSYEQYF	TGTGCCAGCAGCCCCGGGACAGGGGGCTCCTACGAGCAGTACTTC
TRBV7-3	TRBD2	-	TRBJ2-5	CASSLRRGGGRTETQYF	TGTGCCAGCAGCTTAAGAAGGGGAGGCGGGAGAACGGAGACCCAGTACTTC
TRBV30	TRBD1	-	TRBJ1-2	CAWSRDRSQNGYTF	TGTGCCTGGAGCCGGGACAGGAGTCAAAATGGCTACACCTTC
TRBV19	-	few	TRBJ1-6	CASSNRVNSPLHF	TGTGCCAGTAGTAACAGGGTGAATTCACCCCTCCACTTT
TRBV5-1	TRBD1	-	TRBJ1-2	CASSLSGGGYTF	TGCGCCAGCAGCTTGTCAGGGGGCGGCTACACCTTC
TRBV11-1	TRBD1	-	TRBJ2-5	CASGRQGVQTQYF	TGTGCCAGCGGGAGACAGGGCGTGCAGACCCAGTACTTC
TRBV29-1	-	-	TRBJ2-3	CSVGRPDTQYF	TGCAGCGTTGGGAGGCCAGATACGCAGTATTTT
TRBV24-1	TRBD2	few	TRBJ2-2	CATKRGSGTTGELFF	TGTGCCACCAAAAGAGGTAGCGGGACCACCGGGGAGCTGTTTTTT
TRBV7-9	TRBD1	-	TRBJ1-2	CASYPRDRGPGYTF	TGTGCCAGCTACCCCCGGGACAGGGGACCTGGCTACACCTTC
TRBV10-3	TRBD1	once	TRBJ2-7	CAISERTGLHEQYF	TGTGCCATCAGTGAGCGGACAGGGCTCCACGAGCAGTACTTC
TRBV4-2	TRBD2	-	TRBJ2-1	CASSQDPRLAGVWNEQFF	TGTGCCAGCAGCCAAGACCCGCGGCTAGCGGGAGTGTGGAATGAGCAGTTCTTC
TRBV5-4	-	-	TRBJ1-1	CASSLEPGLDTEAFF	TGTGCCAGCAGCTTGGAACCGGGATTAGACACTGAAGCTTTCTTT
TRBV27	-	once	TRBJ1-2	CASSLTPSTGRIYGYTF	TGTGCCAGCAGTTTAACCCCATCGACAGGAAGAATCTATGGCTACACCTTC
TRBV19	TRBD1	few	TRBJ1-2	CASTRTGDNYGYTF	TGTGCCAGTACCCGGACAGGGGACAACTATGGCTACACCTTC
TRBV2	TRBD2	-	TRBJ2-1	CASTVSLAGVNEQFF	TGTGCCAGCACGGTGAGCTTAGCGGGGGTGAATGAGCAGTTCTTC
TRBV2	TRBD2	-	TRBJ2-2	CASSEVAGLPSGELFF	TGTGCCAGCAGTGAGGTAGCGGGACTACCATCCGGGGAGCTGTTTTTT
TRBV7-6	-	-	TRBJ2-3	CASSRRSGSTDTQYF	TGTGCCAGCAGCCGACGAAGCGGGAGCACAGATACGCAGTATTTT
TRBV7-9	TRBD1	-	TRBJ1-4	CASSLDRGREKLFF	TGTGCCAGCAGCTTAGACAGGGGGCGTGAAAAACTGTTTTTT
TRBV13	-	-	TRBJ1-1	CASSLRRNTEAFF	TGTGCCAGCAGTCTGAGGCGGAACACTGAAGCTTTCTTT
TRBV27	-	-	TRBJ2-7	CASSLGSGKFYEQYF	TGTGCCAGCAGTTTAGGCTCAGGGAAGTTCTACGAGCAGTACTTC
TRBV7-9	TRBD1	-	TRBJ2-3	CASSSQGVLTDTQYF	TGTGCCAGCAGCTCACAGGGGGTCCTCACAGATACGCAGTATTTT